This T cell receptor (beta chain) was observed in a study of tumor-infiltrating lymphocytes in oesophageal squamous cell carcinoma. TCRdb reprocessed the PCR reads via MiXCR and lists one record per CDR3 protein. The profile shows over 10,000 distinct CDR3 sequences, roughly 60% of them singletons. The sequence was obtained from a female donor with esophageal squamous cell carcinoma. Sequences were obtained from esophageal tumor tissue.

The CDR3 is CASSGLTGGNEQFF. The CDR3, as DNA: TGTGCCAGCAGTGGACTCACAGGGGGCAATGAGCAGTTCTTC. This chain joins TRBV6-6 and TRBJ2-3; 8 bases are shared with TRBD1. Near its end, the DNA agrees better with TRBJ2-1, so the J call may be wrong. This CDR3 region has 14 residues. Per the germline V gene, CDR1 is MNHNY and CDR2 is SVGAGI (reference sequence).